Below, 23 T cell receptor beta chains from the same sample are listed, as sequenced in a study of T cell changes during pregnancy in multiple sclerosis. The protocol was immunoSEQ multiplex PCR, while the TCRdb copy is restricted to in-frame clones and leaves out a portion. Of 80,000 to 130,000 clones in the sample, 90% to 95% were seen once. Material: peripheral blood, obtained before pregnancy. These TCRs come from a female donor with multiple sclerosis, enrolled in a pregnancy study.

V gene TRBV4-1 combines with J gene TRBJ2-7; the match to TRBD2 covers 10 bases. This CDR3 is built from 16 residues. The V gene end was trimmed by 4 bases and the J gene end by 3 bases; junction bases not matched to a gene: 9. The V gene's germline CDR1 is MGHRA and CDR2 YSYEKL. Here the CDR3 DNA reads TGCGCCAGCAGCCGGGGAGGGGTAGCGGGAGGCTACGAGCAGTACTTC. Encoded protein: CASSRGGVAGGYEQYF.

This chain connects TRBV20-1 to TRBJ2-2, with a possible D match to TRBD2 (5 bases). The V gene's germline CDR1 is DFQATT and CDR2 SNEGSKA (reference sequence). The CDR3 is 11 residues long. Deletions cut 5 bases from V and 8 bases from J, with 9 bases between. CDR3 in DNA: TGCAGTGCTTTGACGGGGGGGGAGCTGTTTTTT. This sequence encodes CSALTGGELFF.

The chain uses TRBV5-1 and TRBJ2-7; D gene uncertain. Trimming cost V 1 base and J 0 bases, with 5 bases left between them. Germline V gene data show CDR1 as SGHRS and CDR2 as YFSETQ. This CDR3 comprises 13 residues. The CDR3 DNA is TGCGCCAGCAGCTTGTATAGCTCCTACGAGCAGTACTTC. Translation: CASSLYSSYEQYF.

The chain is built from TRBV6-1 and TRBJ2-7; 7 positions match TRBD2. CDR3 length equals 14 residues. After removal of 6 bases from V and 3 bases from J, the junction contained 8 bases not matched to a gene. Germline CDR1 reads MNHNS; CDR2 reads SASEGT. CDR3 loop: CASRMSGAGYEQYF. The CDR3 DNA reads as TGTGCCAGCAGGATGAGCGGGGCAGGCTACGAGCAGTACTTC.

The chain combines TRBV10-3 with TRBJ1-2; TRBD1 matches at 8 bases. The germline V gene encodes CDR1 ENHRY and CDR2 SYGVKD. CDR3 length: 15 amino acids. The trim removed 2 bases at V and 3 bases at J, leaving 5 bases unmatched. CDR3 in DNA: TGTGCCATCAGTGAGCCCAACAGGGGGTACTATGGCTACACCTTC. Its protein is CAISEPNRGYYGYTF.

The rearrangement joins TRBV6-1 to TRBJ1-1; TRBD1 is a possible D gene (5 bases). V was pared by 0 bases and J by 5 bases, with 16 bases between. This CDR3 has 16 residues. Germline CDR1 MNHNS, CDR2 SASEGT. CDR3 nucleotide sequence: TGTGCCAGCAGTGAAGCGAGTTTGGCGGGGCTTACTGAAGCTTTCTTT. Translating it yields CASSEASLAGLTEAFF.

V is TRBV29-1 and J is TRBJ2-1, with TRBD2 identical over 8 bases. Germline assignment: CDR1 SQVTM and CDR2 ANQGSEA. Trimming removed 1 base from V and 0 bases from J; junction bases left unmatched: 5. This CDR3 has 16 amino acids. CDR3 loop: CSVEASSGSSYNEQFF. In nucleotides, the CDR3 is TGCAGCGTTGAAGCCAGCAGCGGGAGCTCCTACAATGAGCAGTTCTTC.

V usage is TRBV21-1 and J usage is TRBJ2-7; TRBD1, the table's D call, lacks a check against the DNA. TRBV21-1 represents a pseudogene. This CDR3 contains 16 residues. The CDR3 DNA follows: TGTGCCAGCAGCAAACTTCTGACAGGGCGTAGCTACGAGCAGTACTTC. It is translated as CASSKLLTGRSYEQYF.

As DNA, the CDR3 is TGCGCCAGCAGCCCACTAGCGGGAGGATCCTACGAGCAGTACTTC. Its translation is CASSPLAGGSYEQYF. The gene calls are TRBV5-1 and TRBJ2-7; 12 positions match TRBD2. Germline trimming cut 4 bases from V and 1 base from J; bases unmatched to any gene: 3. The CDR3 contains 15 residues. Germline lookup yields CDR1 SGHRS and CDR2 YFSETQ.

The chain employs TRBV6-5 and TRBJ2-7, with D possibly matching TRBD1 (5 bases). The CDR3 is made up of 13 amino acids. CDR1 and CDR2 (germline): MNHEY, SVGAGI. V lost 5 bases to trimming and J lost 3 bases, with 11 bases between them. CDR3 in amino acids: CASSRQTGYEQYF. For the CDR3, the DNA is TGTGCCAGCAGTCGACAGACCGGCTACGAGCAGTACTTC.

The chain carries TRBV9 and TRBJ2-1; 10 bases agree with TRBD2. CDR1 SGDLS and CDR2 YYNGEE come from the germline V gene. J gave up 1 base and V 0 bases, and 10 bases lay outside the gene matches. The CDR3 loop spans 19 amino acids. Written as DNA, the CDR3 is TGTGCCAGCAGCGTAGGGCTAGCGGGAGAATCGTGGTCCTACAATGAGCAGTTCTTC. It is translated as CASSVGLAGESWSYNEQFF.

The chain carries TRBV12-5 and TRBJ2-3; TRBD2 is a possible D gene (5 bases). This CDR3 has 16 residues. V lost 0 bases to trimming and J lost 2 bases, with 12 bases between them. Germline V gene data show CDR1 as LGHNT and CDR2 as FRNRAP. The CDR3 DNA sequence: TGTGCTAGTGGTTTGGTAAAGCAGCGGTACACAGATACGCAGTATTTT. Amino acid sequence: CASGLVKQRYTDTQYF.

The V and J genes are TRBV27 and TRBJ2-7; 7 nucleotides match TRBD2. Looked up from germline, CDR1 is MNHEY and CDR2 is SMNVEV (reference sequence). After removal of 7 bases from V and 0 bases from J, the junction contained 6 bases not matched to a gene. The CDR3 covers 14 residues. The CDR3 DNA reads TGTGCCAGCAAGGGAGGGCGGGTCTCCTACGAGCAGTACTTC. Its protein product is CASKGGRVSYEQYF.

Here the CDR3 reads CASSGSQGFAGANVLTF. As DNA, the CDR3 is TGCGCCAGCTCCGGATCCCAGGGATTCGCTGGGGCCAACGTCCTGACTTTC. V gene TRBV10-2 combines with J gene TRBJ2-6; TRBD1 is a possible D gene (5 bases). The V end was cut by 8 bases, the J end by 2 bases, with 19 bases between. The CDR3 length is 17 residues. Germline V gene lookup returns CDR1 WSHSY and CDR2 SAAADI.

The sample holds one count of this clone. The genes are TRBV28 and TRBJ2-5; 15 bases agree with TRBD2. V dropped 9 bases and J dropped 4; count of bases not matched to a gene: 6. Per the germline V gene, CDR1 is MDHEN and CDR2 is SYDVKM. The CDR3 has 15 amino acids. DNA of the CDR3: TGTGCCAGTTCGGGACTAGCGGGAGGATCAGAGACCCAGTACTTC. This translates into CASSGLAGGSETQYF.

This chain connects TRBV28 to TRBJ2-3; TRBD2 agrees at 8 bases. V shed 3 bases, J shed 6 bases, and the junction held 17 bases outside the gene matches. CDR1 and CDR2 (germline): MDHEN, SYDVKM. CDR3 length: 18 residues. DNA for the CDR3: TGTGCCAGCAGTTTCCGAATTAGCGGGATCGGGGGGGGCGATACGCAGTATTTT. Translated, it gives CASSFRISGIGGGDTQYF.

The count of this clone is one. The chain combines TRBV6-1 with TRBJ1-5; D is unclear. Germline V gene sequence: CDR1 MNHNS, CDR2 SASEGT. The CDR3 has 15 residues. The V and J ends lost 2 bases and 2 bases respectively, with 10 bases between them. The CDR3 region has the DNA TGTGCCAGCAGTGAATCGGAGGGAGGCAATCAGCCCCAGCATTTT. Its protein is CASSESEGGNQPQHF.

This chain links TRBV5-6 with TRBJ2-5; 8 bases line up with TRBD1. The CDR3 runs to 16 residues. Germline V gene data show CDR1 as SGHDT and CDR2 as YYEEEE. V lost 3 bases, J lost 4 bases, and 11 bases stayed unmatched. CDR3 loop: CASSYLFTGTGETQYF. CDR3 sequence (DNA): TGTGCCAGCAGCTACCTCTTTACCGGGACAGGAGAGACCCAGTACTTC.

V gene TRBV7-9 combines with J gene TRBJ2-3, with TRBD2 matching over 13 bases. This CDR3 is built from 16 residues. Trimming removed 6 bases from V and 2 bases from J; junction bases left unmatched: 5. The V gene's germline CDR1 is SEHNR and CDR2 FQNEAQ (reference sequence). The CDR3 coding sequence is TGTGCCAGCAGTCGACTAGCGGGAGGAACCACAGATACGCAGTATTTT. It codes for CASSRLAGGTTDTQYF.

This rearrangement joins TRBV11-2 to TRBJ1-1; D gene ambiguous. Germline V CDR1 and CDR2: SGHAT, FQNNGV. With 6 bases removed from V and 7 bases from J, the gap between germline ends came to 18 bases. CDR3 size: 14 residues. The DNA of the CDR3 is TGTGCCAGCAGTCTCTCGCGGGCAGCTCTTGAAGCTTTCTTT. Residues: CASSLSRAALEAFF. Drawing the rest from reference TRBV11-2 and TRBJ1-1, the complete variable domain is EAGVAQSPRYKIIEKRQSVAFWCNPISGHATLYWYQQILGQGPKLLIQFQNNGVVDDSQLPKDRFSAERLKGVDSTLKIQPAKLEDSAVYLCASSLSRAALEAFFGQGTRLTVV.

The chain links TRBV19 to TRBJ2-6, with TRBD1 matching 8 bases. V lost 7 bases, J lost 4 bases, and 6 bases stayed unmatched. This CDR3 region has 15 residues. Germline loops: CDR1 LNHDA, CDR2 SQIVND (reference sequence). CDR3 amino acids: CASTPGGAGANVLTF. The CDR3 DNA is TGTGCCAGTACCCCAGGGGGCGCGGGGGCCAACGTCCTGACTTTC.

The chain employs TRBV7-9 and TRBJ2-1; 7 bases are shared with TRBD1. Germline CDR1 is SEHNR and CDR2 is FQNEAQ (reference sequence). J lost 9 bases, V lost 6 bases, and 5 bases had no gene match. This CDR3 contains 12 residues. The CDR3: CASRAGGSEQFF. The CDR3 nucleotides are TGTGCCAGCAGGGCAGGGGGAAGTGAGCAGTTCTTC.

The chain is built from TRBV5-1 and TRBJ2-3; 9 bases are shared with TRBD2. The junction had 10 bases not matched to a gene; V was cut back by 0 bases and J by 5 bases. The CDR3 loop spans 17 amino acids. CDR1 and CDR2 (germline): SGHRS, YFSETQ. The CDR3 DNA sequence: TGCGCCAGCAGCTTGGGGGGTAGCGGGAGTTCGGGAGATACGCAGTATTTT. Translated, it gives CASSLGGSGSSGDTQYF.